Shown below are 14 T cell receptor beta chains from a single sample sequenced in a study. TCRdb independently ran MiXCR on the 5' RACE reads; one entry per CDR3 protein. The repertoire holds around 52,000 distinct CDR3 sequences, with more than 25% as singletons. Sequencing input: tumor-infiltrating memory CD4+ T cells sorted from the breast tumor. As to subset: memory CD4+ T cells, CD4+CD45RO+CD25-. These receptors came from a female donor with breast cancer.

The chain joins TRBV5-1 to TRBJ2-7; D may correspond to TRBD1 or TRBD2 (5 bases each). V lost 0 bases, J lost 7 bases, and 8 bases lay in between. Per germline, CDR1 SGHRS and CDR2 YFSETQ. The CDR3 extends over 12 amino acids. Here the CDR3 DNA reads TGCGCCAGCAGCTTGGACAGGAGGGAGCAGTACTTC. This gives the protein CASSLDRREQYF.

This sequence joins TRBV6-1 and TRBJ1-5; D unresolved. Trimming took off 2 bases at V and 6 bases at J, with 8 bases between the two ends. CDR1 is MNHNS and CDR2 is SASEGT in the germline V gene. CDR3 length equals 13 residues. The CDR3 DNA reads TGTGCCAGCAGTGAAACTGGCGGTCAGCCCCAGCATTTT. It translates to CASSETGGQPQHF.

This clonotype was picked up many times. J is TRBJ1-2 and V is TRBV6-6, with a weak D call TRBD1 (5 bases). The V gene lost 2 bases and the J gene lost 0 bases, with 19 bases spanning the gap. Germline CDR1 MNHNY, CDR2 SVGAGI (reference sequence). This CDR3 is built from 18 residues. The DNA of the CDR3 is TGTGCCAGCAGTTACCTGGGCAGTACAGGACCTGCTAACTATGGCTACACCTTC. This sequence encodes CASSYLGSTGPANYGYTF.

This clonotype was found once. The V gene is TRBV6-5, the J gene TRBJ1-2; D is uncertain. V was cut by 4 bases and J by 8 bases, with 14 bases left in between. This CDR3 region has 13 residues. Per germline, CDR1 MNHEY and CDR2 SVGAGI. This CDR3 is CASSSRPYTGYTF. DNA of the CDR3: TGTGCCAGCAGTTCCCGTCCCTATACGGGCTACACCTTC.

The J gene is TRBJ1-1, the V gene TRBV5-1; no definite D call. The length of the CDR3 is 13 residues. V lost 0 bases and J 6 bases, leaving 9 bases between the germline ends. Germline CDR1 SGHRS, CDR2 YFSETQ. This CDR3 reads CASSLEGTPEAFF. The CDR3, as DNA: TGCGCCAGCAGCTTGGAGGGTACGCCTGAAGCTTTCTTT.

This clonotype was counted a few times. This chain joins TRBV5-1 and TRBJ1-1, with D possibly being TRBD1 (6 bases). The V gene lost 4 bases and the J gene lost 0 bases, with 10 bases spanning the gap. This CDR3 is built from 14 residues. Germline-derived CDR1 and CDR2 are SGHRS and YFSETQ. Here the CDR3 DNA reads TGCGCCAGCAGCAAGGACAGTCTGAACACTGAAGCTTTCTTT. Protein sequence: CASSKDSLNTEAFF.

The J gene is TRBJ2-3, the V gene TRBV20-1; D gene unclear. The CDR3 loop spans 13 amino acids. CDR1 is DFQATT and CDR2 is SNEGSKA in the germline V gene (reference sequence). V shed 8 bases and J shed 1 base, with 13 bases lying between them. Written as DNA, the CDR3 is TGCAGTACAAGGGTGCTCGGCACAGATACGCAGTATTTT. The encoded protein is CSTRVLGTDTQYF.

This clonotype was counted a single time. V is TRBV7-9 and J is TRBJ2-7, with 7 bases identical to TRBD2. CDR1 SEHNR and CDR2 FQNEAQ come from the germline V gene (reference sequence). J was trimmed by 6 bases and V by 1 base; bases with no gene match: 3. The CDR3 loop spans 13 amino acids. CDR3 bases: TGTGCCAGCAGCTTAGGGGGGGGTATCGAGCAGTACTTC. Residues: CASSLGGGIEQYF. Using reference TRBV7-9 and TRBJ2-7 for the parts outside the CDR3, the full variable domain is DTGVSQNPRHKITKRGQNVTFRCDPISEHNRLYWYRQTLGQGPEFLTYFQNEAQLEKSRLLSDRFSAERPKGSFSTLEIQRTEQGDSAMYLCASSLGGGIEQYFGPGTRLTVT.

J is TRBJ2-1 and V is TRBV7-2; D call uncertain. CDR3 length equals 15 residues. Germline lookup yields CDR1 SGHTA and CDR2 FQGNSA. V lost 7 bases and J lost 3, with 16 bases in between. The CDR3 loop is CASTQPPIDYNEQFF. CDR3 nucleotide sequence: TGTGCCAGCACCCAACCACCGATAGACTACAATGAGCAGTTCTTC. The full variable domain, completed using reference TRBV7-2 and TRBJ2-1, is GAGVSQSPSNKVTEKGKDVELRCDPISGHTALYWYRQSLGQGLEFLIYFQGNSAPDKSGLPSDRFSAERTGGSVSTLTIQRTQQEDSAVYLCASTQPPIDYNEQFFGPGTRLTVL.

V gene TRBV7-3 combines with J gene TRBJ1-1; D possibly corresponds to TRBD1 (6 bases). The CDR3 contains 13 residues. The germline V gene has CDR1 SGHTA and CDR2 FQGTGA. V lost 4 bases and J lost 10, with 16 bases in between. CDR3: CASSSRGGLGAFF. DNA of the CDR3: TGTGCCAGCAGCTCCCGCGGGGGGCTGGGAGCTTTCTTT.

The chain recombines TRBV7-2 with TRBJ1-3; D gene unclear. Germline V gene lookup returns CDR1 SGHTA and CDR2 FQGNSA. The CDR3 runs to 15 residues. V was trimmed by 3 bases and J by 4 bases, leaving 13 bases between them. The chain's CDR3 is CASSFPRRGGNTIYF. As DNA, the CDR3 is TGTGCCAGCAGCTTCCCCCGGCGAGGGGGAAACACCATATATTTT.

At least ten counts were recorded for this clonotype. V is TRBV5-1 and J is TRBJ1-1; D is possibly TRBD1 (5 bases). The V gene's germline CDR1 is SGHRS and CDR2 YFSETQ. The CDR3 totals 14 residues. Trimming stripped 4 bases from V and 1 base from J, with 11 bases between. DNA for the CDR3: TGCGCCAGCAGCCAGGGTTCGGGGAACACTGAAGCTTTCTTT. It yields the protein CASSQGSGNTEAFF.

This clonotype has a handful of counts. The gene calls are TRBV7-2 and TRBJ1-5; no clear D gene. Per germline, CDR1 SGHTA and CDR2 FQGNSA. This CDR3 has 14 amino acids. Deletions cut 3 bases from V and 1 base from J, with 7 bases between. The DNA of the CDR3 is TGTGCCAGCAGCTTTATGGACAGCAATCAGCCCCAGCATTTT. Residues: CASSFMDSNQPQHF.

This clonotype came up a few times. The junction shows a germline mismatch at one end, possibly a read error. The rearrangement joins TRBV7-2 to TRBJ2-7, with 7 nucleotides matching TRBD2. Germline V gene lookup returns CDR1 SGHTA and CDR2 FQGNSA. The CDR3 runs 15 residues. The CDR3 loop is CASSLSSSRDYEQHF. CDR3 nucleotide sequence: TGTGCCAGCAGCTTAAGTTCTTCCAGGGACTACGAGCAGCACTTC.